Listed below are T cell receptor beta chains from one sample, sequenced in a study of high-grade serous ovarian cancer treatment subgroups. The protocol was immunoSEQ multiplex PCR, while the TCRdb copy is restricted to in-frame clones and leaves out a portion. The sample has under 8,000 clones; more than 60% are singletons. Sequenced: tumor tissue. These receptors originate from a human donor with high-grade serous ovarian cancer. Each CDR3 is given with its conserved first and last residue. D genes are given only for firm matches. Size is stated for part of the rows, as once, few or many counts, or as a class when the clone is expanded.

abundance: large; v_gene: TRBV19; j_gene: TRBJ1-4; d_gene: TRBD1; CDR3nt: TGTGCCAGTAGAATAGGGGACAGGGTCGATTTCCGGTTTTTT; CDR3aa: CASRIGDRVDFRFF
abundance: -; v_gene: TRBV7-2; j_gene: TRBJ2-1; d_gene: -; CDR3nt: TGTGCCAGCAGCCCTTACTCCTACAATGAGCAGTTCTTC; CDR3aa: CASSPYSYNEQFF
abundance: few; v_gene: TRBV2; j_gene: TRBJ1-4; d_gene: TRBD1; CDR3nt: TGTGCCACGCGTTGGACAGGGGATGAAAAACTGTTTTTT; CDR3aa: CATRWTGDEKLFF
abundance: -; v_gene: TRBV7-9; j_gene: TRBJ2-7; d_gene: TRBD2; CDR3nt: TGTGCCAGCAGCCAAGCGGGAGGGCTCTCCTACGAGCAGTACTTC; CDR3aa: CASSQAGGLSYEQYF
abundance: -; v_gene: TRBV10-3; j_gene: TRBJ2-1; d_gene: -; CDR3nt: TGTGCCATCAGGGGAGGACAACAACTGCAATACAATGAGCAGTTCTTC; CDR3aa: CAIRGGQQLQYNEQFF
abundance: -; v_gene: TRBV11-3; j_gene: TRBJ2-2; d_gene: -; CDR3nt: TGTGCCAGCAGCTTATCTTGGGGTATCAATAACACCGGGGAGCTGTTTTTT; CDR3aa: CASSLSWGINNTGELFF
abundance: -; v_gene: TRBV5-5; j_gene: TRBJ2-1; d_gene: TRBD1; CDR3nt: TGTGCCAGCAGCCAATGGACAGGGAGAGTGGATGAGCAGTTCTTC; CDR3aa: CASSQWTGRVDEQFF
abundance: -; v_gene: TRBV7-3; j_gene: TRBJ2-4; d_gene: TRBD2; CDR3nt: TGTGCCAGCGGGACTAGCGGAAAAAACATTCAGTACTTC; CDR3aa: CASGTSGKNIQYF
abundance: -; v_gene: TRBV4-3; j_gene: TRBJ2-1; d_gene: TRBD1; CDR3nt: TGCGCCAGCAGCCAAGATATTCTGGGACAGGGGTACAATGAGCAGTTCTTC; CDR3aa: CASSQDILGQGYNEQFF
abundance: -; v_gene: TRBV5-1; j_gene: TRBJ1-2; d_gene: -; CDR3nt: TGCGCCAGCAGCGTGGACGCGGCCGTTGGCTACACCTTC; CDR3aa: CASSVDAAVGYTF
abundance: -; v_gene: TRBV6-6; j_gene: TRBJ2-7; d_gene: -; CDR3nt: TGTGCCAGCAGTTACGAGGGGGTTTCGGGGGAGCAGTACTTC; CDR3aa: CASSYEGVSGEQYF
abundance: -; v_gene: TRBV7-9; j_gene: TRBJ2-3; d_gene: -; CDR3nt: TGTGCCAGCAGCTTTGGCCTTGGGGGCACAGATACGCAGTATTTT; CDR3aa: CASSFGLGGTDTQYF
abundance: -; v_gene: TRBV9; j_gene: TRBJ2-1; d_gene: -; CDR3nt: TGTGCCAGCAGCTTCATGGGGGAGGCAGGTGAGCAGTTCTTC; CDR3aa: CASSFMGEAGEQFF
abundance: -; v_gene: TRBV7-6; j_gene: TRBJ2-2; d_gene: -; CDR3nt: TGTGCCAGCAGCCCCGGTTCGGTCACCGGGGAGCTGTTTTTT; CDR3aa: CASSPGSVTGELFF
abundance: -; v_gene: TRBV29-1; j_gene: TRBJ2-3; d_gene: TRBD2; CDR3nt: TGCAGCGGCTACTCCCTAGCCGGGAGGGTGGGAGATACGCAGTATTTT; CDR3aa: CSGYSLAGRVGDTQYF
abundance: -; v_gene: TRBV2; j_gene: TRBJ2-1; d_gene: -; CDR3nt: TGTGCCAGCATGGGGACTTCCTACAATGAGCAGTTCTTC; CDR3aa: CASMGTSYNEQFF
abundance: -; v_gene: TRBV6-6; j_gene: TRBJ2-3; d_gene: -; CDR3nt: TGTGCCCCCGGGAACTGCACAGATACGCAGTATTTT; CDR3aa: CAPGNCTDTQYF
abundance: once; v_gene: TRBV6-6; j_gene: TRBJ2-1; d_gene: -; CDR3nt: TGTGCCAGCCATTATACTGGGGATGAGCAGTTCTTC; CDR3aa: CASHYTGDEQFF
abundance: -; v_gene: TRBV7-9; j_gene: TRBJ1-2; d_gene: -; CDR3nt: TGTGCCAGCAGCCCCCGTAGGCAGGGCTATGGCTACACCTTC; CDR3aa: CASSPRRQGYGYTF
abundance: -; v_gene: TRBV14; j_gene: TRBJ2-6; d_gene: TRBD1; CDR3nt: TGTGCCAGCAGTCCAGTACCGGGACAGGGCTTCTCTGGGGCCAACGTCCTGACTTTC; CDR3aa: CASSPVPGQGFSGANVLTF
abundance: -; v_gene: TRBV7-2; j_gene: TRBJ2-1; d_gene: TRBD2; CDR3nt: TGTGCCAGCAGCCGCCCGGGGCTAGCGGGTTTCGGTGAGCAGTTCTTC; CDR3aa: CASSRPGLAGFGEQFF
abundance: -; v_gene: TRBV5-1; j_gene: TRBJ2-5; d_gene: TRBD2; CDR3nt: TGCGCCAGCAGCCTAGGACTAGCGGGAGGGCCGATAGAGACCCAGTACTTC; CDR3aa: CASSLGLAGGPIETQYF
abundance: once; v_gene: TRBV7-6; j_gene: TRBJ1-5; d_gene: -; CDR3nt: TGTGCCAGCAGCCGCAGTAGTGGGGTCAATCAGCCCCAGCATTTT; CDR3aa: CASSRSSGVNQPQHF
abundance: few; v_gene: TRBV4-1; j_gene: TRBJ1-5; d_gene: TRBD1; CDR3nt: TGCGCCAGCAGCCGATTTCAGGGGGATGCTCAGCCCCAGCATTTT; CDR3aa: CASSRFQGDAQPQHF
abundance: once; v_gene: TRBV7-2; j_gene: TRBJ2-5; d_gene: -; CDR3nt: TGTGCCAGCAGCTCCCTACTGGAGACCCAGTACTTC; CDR3aa: CASSSLLETQYF
abundance: -; v_gene: TRBV14; j_gene: TRBJ1-4; d_gene: TRBD1; CDR3nt: TGTGCCAGCAGCCAAGCAAAAAGACAGGGGGTTTATGAAAAACTGTTTTTT; CDR3aa: CASSQAKRQGVYEKLFF
abundance: -; v_gene: TRBV15; j_gene: TRBJ1-1; d_gene: -; CDR3nt: TGTGCCACCAGTCGAGACAGGCCCAACACTGAAGCTTTCTTT; CDR3aa: CATSRDRPNTEAFF
abundance: few; v_gene: TRBV19; j_gene: TRBJ1-2; d_gene: TRBD1; CDR3nt: TGTGCCAGTACCGGCGGAGGACAGGGGCTCTATGGCTACACCTTC; CDR3aa: CASTGGGQGLYGYTF
abundance: few; v_gene: TRBV30; j_gene: TRBJ2-7; d_gene: -; CDR3nt: TGTGCCTGGAGTGTATTTTTCAATGGGGCTTACGAGCAGTACTTC; CDR3aa: CAWSVFFNGAYEQYF
abundance: -; v_gene: TRBV7-2; j_gene: TRBJ2-1; d_gene: TRBD2; CDR3nt: TGTGCCAGCAGCTTAGGGCTAGCGGGAGGGCCGGGCAATGAGCAGTTCTTC; CDR3aa: CASSLGLAGGPGNEQFF
abundance: few; v_gene: TRBV11-3; j_gene: TRBJ2-1; d_gene: TRBD2; CDR3nt: TGTGCCAGCAGTCTCACCGGGAGGGATTGGGATGAGCAGTTCTTC; CDR3aa: CASSLTGRDWDEQFF
abundance: -; v_gene: TRBV5-1; j_gene: TRBJ2-1; d_gene: TRBD2; CDR3nt: TGCGCCAGCAGCCAGGGACTAGCGGACCCTATTAACAATGAGCAGTTCTTC; CDR3aa: CASSQGLADPINNEQFF
abundance: -; v_gene: TRBV18; j_gene: TRBJ2-1; d_gene: TRBD2; CDR3nt: TGTGCCAGCTCCCCTCCTAGCGGGGAGGGTCGAAATGAGCAGTTCTTC; CDR3aa: CASSPPSGEGRNEQFF
abundance: -; v_gene: TRBV5-8; j_gene: TRBJ2-3; d_gene: TRBD2; CDR3nt: TGTGCCAGCAGCTTTACCTTAACTAGCGGGAGACCAGATACGCAGTATTTT; CDR3aa: CASSFTLTSGRPDTQYF
abundance: -; v_gene: TRBV28; j_gene: TRBJ2-1; d_gene: -; CDR3nt: TGTGCCAGCAGTTTTTTATCCAGCAACACCTACAATGAGCAGTTCTTC; CDR3aa: CASSFLSSNTYNEQFF
abundance: -; v_gene: TRBV18; j_gene: TRBJ2-2; d_gene: -; CDR3nt: TGTGCCAGCTCACTATCCCTCCCCTCGAACACCGGGGAGCTGTTTTTT; CDR3aa: CASSLSLPSNTGELFF
abundance: few; v_gene: TRBV11-2; j_gene: TRBJ2-2; d_gene: -; CDR3nt: TGTGCCAGCAGCCGTAAAGGTCTAGCGATCGGGGAGCTGTTTTTT; CDR3aa: CASSRKGLAIGELFF
abundance: -; v_gene: TRBV2; j_gene: TRBJ2-7; d_gene: -; CDR3nt: TGTGCCAGCAGCCCGGGACAACCAACCTACGAGCAGTACTTC; CDR3aa: CASSPGQPTYEQYF
abundance: -; v_gene: TRBV6-1; j_gene: TRBJ2-7; d_gene: -; CDR3nt: TGTGCCACCGGGGCGCCGCTAGGGTTCTACGAGCAGTACTTC; CDR3aa: CATGAPLGFYEQYF
abundance: -; v_gene: TRBV2; j_gene: TRBJ1-1; d_gene: -; CDR3nt: TGTGCCAGCATTGCGGGTACGAACACTGAAGCTTTCTTT; CDR3aa: CASIAGTNTEAFF
abundance: -; v_gene: TRBV11-2; j_gene: TRBJ2-3; d_gene: TRBD2; CDR3nt: TGTGCCAGCAGCTTAGGACTAGCGGGAGGAAATACGCAGTATTTT; CDR3aa: CASSLGLAGGNTQYF
abundance: -; v_gene: TRBV11-2; j_gene: TRBJ2-5; d_gene: -; CDR3nt: TGTGCCAGCAGCTCATCCAATTACGGGGGGCTGGGTGTAGAGACCCAGTACTTC; CDR3aa: CASSSSNYGGLGVETQYF
abundance: -; v_gene: TRBV19; j_gene: TRBJ1-2; d_gene: TRBD1; CDR3nt: TGTGCCAGTAGTTCCGACAGGGTTCGTGGCTACACCTTC; CDR3aa: CASSSDRVRGYTF
abundance: -; v_gene: TRBV7-9; j_gene: TRBJ1-2; d_gene: TRBD1; CDR3nt: TGTGCCAGCAGCTCCGGGACAGGGTCCCTTTTAAGAGGCTACACCTTC; CDR3aa: CASSSGTGSLLRGYTF
abundance: -; v_gene: TRBV10-1; j_gene: TRBJ2-6; d_gene: -; CDR3nt: TGCGCCAGCAGTATCGAAATCGCACAAAGTCGGGCCAACGTCCTGACTTTC; CDR3aa: CASSIEIAQSRANVLTF